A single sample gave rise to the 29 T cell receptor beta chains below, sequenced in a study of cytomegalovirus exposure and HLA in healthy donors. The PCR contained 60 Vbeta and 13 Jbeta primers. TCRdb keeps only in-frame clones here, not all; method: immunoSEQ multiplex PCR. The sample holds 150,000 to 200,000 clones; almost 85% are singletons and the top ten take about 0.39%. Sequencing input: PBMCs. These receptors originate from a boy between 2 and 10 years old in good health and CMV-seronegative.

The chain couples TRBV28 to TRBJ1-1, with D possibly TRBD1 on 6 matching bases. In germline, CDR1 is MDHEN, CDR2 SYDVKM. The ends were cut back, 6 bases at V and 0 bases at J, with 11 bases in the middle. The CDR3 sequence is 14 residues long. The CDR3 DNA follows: TGTGCCAGCAGAGTCGACAGGATGAACACTGAAGCTTTCTTT. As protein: CASRVDRMNTEAFF. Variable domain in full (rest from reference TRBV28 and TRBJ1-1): DVKVTQSSRYLVKRTGEKVFLECVQDMDHENMFWYRQDPGLGLRLIYFSYDVKMKEKGDIPEGYSVSREKKERFSLILESASTNQTSMYLCASRVDRMNTEAFFGQGTRLTVV.

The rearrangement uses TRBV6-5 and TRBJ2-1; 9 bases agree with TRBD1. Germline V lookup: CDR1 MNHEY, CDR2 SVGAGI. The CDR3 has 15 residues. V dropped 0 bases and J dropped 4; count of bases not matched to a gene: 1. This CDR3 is CASSYSTGGYNEQFF. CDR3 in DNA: TGTGCCAGCAGTTACTCGACAGGGGGGTACAATGAGCAGTTCTTC.

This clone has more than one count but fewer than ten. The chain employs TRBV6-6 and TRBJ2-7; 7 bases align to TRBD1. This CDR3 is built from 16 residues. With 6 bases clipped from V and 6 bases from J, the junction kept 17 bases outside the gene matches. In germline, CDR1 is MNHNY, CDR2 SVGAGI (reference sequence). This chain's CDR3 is CASSRSGDRRLGEQYF. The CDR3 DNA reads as TGTGCCAGCAGCCGCTCCGGGGACAGACGGCTTGGCGAGCAGTACTTC.

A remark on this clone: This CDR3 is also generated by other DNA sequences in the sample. DNA for the CDR3: TGTGCCAGCAGTTACGGCAGGGGGCGGAATCAGCCCCAGCATTTT. Protein product: CASSYGRGRNQPQHF. The V and J genes are TRBV6-5 and TRBJ1-5; 8 bases align to TRBD1. The CDR3 is 15 residues long. Trimming at V came to 2 bases and at J to 4 bases, leaving 4 bases not matched to a gene. Looked up from germline, CDR1 is MNHEY and CDR2 is SVGAGI.

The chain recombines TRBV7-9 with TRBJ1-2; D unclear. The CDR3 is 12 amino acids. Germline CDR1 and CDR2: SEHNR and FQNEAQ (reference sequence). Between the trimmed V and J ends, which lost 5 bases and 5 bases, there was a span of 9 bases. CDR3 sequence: CASSPSGYGYTF. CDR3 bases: TGTGCCAGCAGCCCCTCGGGATATGGCTACACCTTC.

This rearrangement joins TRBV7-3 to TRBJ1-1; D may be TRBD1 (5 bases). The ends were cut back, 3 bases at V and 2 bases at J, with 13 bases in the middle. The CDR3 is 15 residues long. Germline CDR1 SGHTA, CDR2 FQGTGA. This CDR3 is CASSLHPGGNTEAFF. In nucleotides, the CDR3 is TGTGCCAGCAGCTTGCATCCCGGGGGTAACACTGAAGCTTTCTTT.

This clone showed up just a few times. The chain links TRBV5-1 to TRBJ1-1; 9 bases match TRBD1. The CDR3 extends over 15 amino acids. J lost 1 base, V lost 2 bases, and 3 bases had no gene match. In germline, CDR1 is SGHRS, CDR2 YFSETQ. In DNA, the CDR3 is TGCGCCAGCAGCTTACCGGGACAGGGGAACACTGAAGCTTTCTTT. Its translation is CASSLPGQGNTEAFF.

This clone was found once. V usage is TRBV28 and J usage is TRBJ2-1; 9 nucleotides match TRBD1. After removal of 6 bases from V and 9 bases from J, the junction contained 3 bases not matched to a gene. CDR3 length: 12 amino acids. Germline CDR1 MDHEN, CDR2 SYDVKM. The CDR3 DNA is TGTGCCAGCAGGGAGACAGGGGGTGAGCAGTTCTTC. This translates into CASRETGGEQFF.

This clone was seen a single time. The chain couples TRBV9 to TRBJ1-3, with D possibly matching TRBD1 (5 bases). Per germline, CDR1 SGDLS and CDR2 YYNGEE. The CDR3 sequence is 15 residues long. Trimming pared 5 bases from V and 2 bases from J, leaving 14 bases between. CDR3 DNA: TGTGCCAGCAGAGGACGGGGGGATACTGGAAACACCATATATTTT. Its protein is CASRGRGDTGNTIYF.

CDR3 sequence reads: CASGLVRGGVGNQPQHF. CDR3 nucleotide sequence: TGTGCTAGTGGTTTGGTACGGGGGGGTGTTGGCAATCAGCCCCAGCATTTT. The chain links TRBV12-5 to TRBJ1-5; D is possibly TRBD1 (5 bases). Germline V CDR1 and CDR2: LGHNT, FRNRAP. This CDR3 spans 17 amino acids. V was pared by 0 bases and J by 2 bases, with 14 bases between.

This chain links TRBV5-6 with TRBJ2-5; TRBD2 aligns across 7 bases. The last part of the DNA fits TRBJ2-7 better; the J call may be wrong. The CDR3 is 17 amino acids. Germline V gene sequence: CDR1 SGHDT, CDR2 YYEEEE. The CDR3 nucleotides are TGTGCCAGCAGCTTTACCCTAGCGGATAGGAGCTCCTACGAGCAGTACTTC. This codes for CASSFTLADRSSYEQYF.

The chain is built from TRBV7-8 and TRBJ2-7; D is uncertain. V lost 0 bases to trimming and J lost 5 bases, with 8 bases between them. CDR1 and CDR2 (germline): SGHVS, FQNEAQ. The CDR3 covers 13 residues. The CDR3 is CASSLAPNHEQYF. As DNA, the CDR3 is TGTGCCAGCAGCTTAGCACCTAACCACGAGCAGTACTTC.

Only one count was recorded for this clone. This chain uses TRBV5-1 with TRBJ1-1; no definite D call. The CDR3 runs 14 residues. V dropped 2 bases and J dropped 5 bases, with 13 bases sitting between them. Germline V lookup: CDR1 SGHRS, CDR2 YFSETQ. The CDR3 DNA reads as TGCGCCAGCAGCTTCACGGGGAGAGGAACTGAAGCTTTCTTT. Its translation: CASSFTGRGTEAFF. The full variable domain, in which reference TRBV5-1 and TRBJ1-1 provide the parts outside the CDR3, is KAGVTQTPRYLIKTRGQQVTLSCSPISGHRSVSWYQQTPGQGLQFLFEYFSETQRNKGNFPGRFSGRQFSNSRSEMNVSTLELGDSALYLCASSFTGRGTEAFFGQGTRLTVV.

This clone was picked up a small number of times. The CDR3 is CASSFYLGGARYEQYF. The DNA of the CDR3 is TGTGCCAGCAGCTTTTACCTCGGAGGGGCGCGGTACGAGCAGTACTTC. The chain uses TRBV5-4 and TRBJ2-7; tentative D call: TRBD2 (6 bases). V lost 2 bases to trimming and J lost 4 bases, with 19 bases between them. Germline loops: CDR1 SGHNT, CDR2 YYREEE (reference sequence). This CDR3 contains 16 residues.

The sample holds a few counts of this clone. CDR3: CSARGGAEAFF. The CDR3 DNA follows: TGCAGCGCCCGAGGAGGGGCTGAAGCTTTCTTT. The V call is TRBV29-1, the J call TRBJ1-1; weak D call: TRBD1 (5 bases). CDR3 length equals 11 residues. The ends were cut back, 7 bases at V and 6 bases at J, with 12 bases in the middle. Germline V gene data show CDR1 as SQVTM and CDR2 as ANQGSEA.

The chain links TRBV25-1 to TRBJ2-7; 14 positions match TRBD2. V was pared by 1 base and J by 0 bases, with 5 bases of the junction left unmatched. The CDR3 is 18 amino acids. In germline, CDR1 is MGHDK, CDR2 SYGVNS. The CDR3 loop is CASSESRGTSGSSYEQYF. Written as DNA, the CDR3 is TGTGCCAGCAGTGAATCCAGGGGGACTAGCGGGAGCTCCTACGAGCAGTACTTC.

CDR3 residues: CASASATGEGETQYF. CDR3 coding DNA: TGCGCCAGCGCAAGTGCGACAGGGGAGGGGGAGACCCAGTACTTC. J is TRBJ2-5 and V is TRBV4-1; TRBD1 might be the D (8 bases). The CDR3 runs 15 residues. Germline lookup yields CDR1 MGHRA and CDR2 YSYEKL. Trimming took off 8 bases at V and 5 bases at J, with 21 bases between the two ends.

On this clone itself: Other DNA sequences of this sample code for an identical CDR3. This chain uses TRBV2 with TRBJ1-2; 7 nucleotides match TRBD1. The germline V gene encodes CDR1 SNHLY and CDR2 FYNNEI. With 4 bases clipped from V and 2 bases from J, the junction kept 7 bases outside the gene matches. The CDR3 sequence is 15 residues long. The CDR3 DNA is TGTGCCAGCAGTGCCCCAGCGGACAGGAACTATGGCTACACCTTC. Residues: CASSAPADRNYGYTF.

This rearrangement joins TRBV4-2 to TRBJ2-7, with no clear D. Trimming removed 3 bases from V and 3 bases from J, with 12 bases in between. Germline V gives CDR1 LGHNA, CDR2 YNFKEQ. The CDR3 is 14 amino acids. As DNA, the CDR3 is TGTGCCAGCAGCCACCGAACTGCAAACTACGAGCAGTACTTC. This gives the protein CASSHRTANYEQYF.

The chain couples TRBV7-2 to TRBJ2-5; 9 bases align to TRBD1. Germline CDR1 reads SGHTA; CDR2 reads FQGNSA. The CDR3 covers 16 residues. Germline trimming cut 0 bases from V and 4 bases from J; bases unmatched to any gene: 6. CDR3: CASSLALGQGGETQYF. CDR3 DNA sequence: TGTGCCAGCAGCTTAGCGCTGGGACAGGGAGGAGAGACCCAGTACTTC. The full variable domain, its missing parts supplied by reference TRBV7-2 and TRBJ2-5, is GAGVSQSPSNKVTEKGKDVELRCDPISGHTALYWYRQSLGQGLEFLIYFQGNSAPDKSGLPSDRFSAERTGGSVSTLTIQRTQQEDSAVYLCASSLALGQGGETQYFGPGTRLLVL.

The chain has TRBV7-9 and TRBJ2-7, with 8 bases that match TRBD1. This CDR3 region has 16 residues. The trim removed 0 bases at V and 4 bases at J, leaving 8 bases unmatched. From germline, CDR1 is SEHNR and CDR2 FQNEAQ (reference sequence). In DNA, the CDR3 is TGTGCCAGCAGCTTAGCTCTGGCAGGGGGCTTGTACGAGCAGTACTTC. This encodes CASSLALAGGLYEQYF.

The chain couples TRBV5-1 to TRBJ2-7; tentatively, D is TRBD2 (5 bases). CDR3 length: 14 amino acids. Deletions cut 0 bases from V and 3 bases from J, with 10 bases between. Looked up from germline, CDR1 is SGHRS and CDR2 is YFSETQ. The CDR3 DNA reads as TGCGCCAGCAGCTTGGTAGGAGGCAACTACGAGCAGTACTTC. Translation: CASSLVGGNYEQYF.

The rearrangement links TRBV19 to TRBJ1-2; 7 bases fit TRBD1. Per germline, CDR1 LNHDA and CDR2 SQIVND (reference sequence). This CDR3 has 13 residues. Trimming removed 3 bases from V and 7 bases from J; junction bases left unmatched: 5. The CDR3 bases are TGTGCCAGTAGTATTCTGACAGGGCCTGGCTACACCTTC. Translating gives CASSILTGPGYTF.

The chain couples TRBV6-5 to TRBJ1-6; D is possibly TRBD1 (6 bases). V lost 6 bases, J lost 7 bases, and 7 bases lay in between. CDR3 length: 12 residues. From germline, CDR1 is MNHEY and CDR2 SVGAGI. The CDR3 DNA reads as TGTGCCAGCAGCCAGGGGAATTCACCCCTCCACTTT. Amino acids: CASSQGNSPLHF.

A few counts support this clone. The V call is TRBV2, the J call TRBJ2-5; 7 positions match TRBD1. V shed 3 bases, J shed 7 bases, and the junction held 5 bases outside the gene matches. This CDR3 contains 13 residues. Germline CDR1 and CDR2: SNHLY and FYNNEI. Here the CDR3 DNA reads TGTGCCAGCAGTGATGACAGGGAGCGGACCCAGTACTTC. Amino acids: CASSDDRERTQYF.

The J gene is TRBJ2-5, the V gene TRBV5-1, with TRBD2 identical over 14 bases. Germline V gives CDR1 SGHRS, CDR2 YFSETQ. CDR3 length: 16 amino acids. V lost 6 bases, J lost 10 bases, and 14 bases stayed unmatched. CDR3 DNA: TGCGCCAGCACCCTTGGGACTAGCGGGAGTGTAAGGGACCAGTACTTC. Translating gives CASTLGTSGSVRDQYF. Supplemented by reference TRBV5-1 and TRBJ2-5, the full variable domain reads KAGVTQTPRYLIKTRGQQVTLSCSPISGHRSVSWYQQTPGQGLQFLFEYFSETQRNKGNFPGRFSGRQFSNSRSEMNVSTLELGDSALYLCASTLGTSGSVRDQYFGPGTRLLVL.

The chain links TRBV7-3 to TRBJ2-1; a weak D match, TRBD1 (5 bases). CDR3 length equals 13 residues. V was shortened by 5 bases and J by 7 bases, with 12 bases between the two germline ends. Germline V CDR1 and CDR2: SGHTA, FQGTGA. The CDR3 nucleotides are TGTGCCAGCAGCACCAGGGTAGGTAATGAGCAGTTCTTC. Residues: CASSTRVGNEQFF.

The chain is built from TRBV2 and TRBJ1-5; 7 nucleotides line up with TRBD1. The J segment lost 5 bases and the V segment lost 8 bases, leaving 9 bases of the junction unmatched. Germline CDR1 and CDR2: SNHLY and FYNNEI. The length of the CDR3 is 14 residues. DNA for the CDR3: TGTGCCAGCCGCTACGGACAGGAGCATCAGCCCCAGCATTTT. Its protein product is CASRYGQEHQPQHF.

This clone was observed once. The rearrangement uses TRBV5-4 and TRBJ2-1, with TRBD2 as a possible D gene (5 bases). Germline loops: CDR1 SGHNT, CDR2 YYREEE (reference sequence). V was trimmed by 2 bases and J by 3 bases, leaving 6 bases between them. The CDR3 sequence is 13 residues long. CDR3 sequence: CASSFRDYNEQFF. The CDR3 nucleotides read TGTGCCAGCAGCTTCCGGGACTACAATGAGCAGTTCTTC.